A selection of T cell receptor beta chains follows, all from one sample in a study of beta chain features in type 1 diabetes. This table comes from immunoSEQ multiplex PCR, and its TCRdb copy is limited to in-frame clones, with some not included. The sample lists over 150,000 clones, roughly 8% occurring once. The sequenced sample consisted of central memory CD4+ T cells from blood. These receptors all stem from a woman younger than 35 with type 1 diabetes. Both conserved end residues are part of each CDR3. Fields, in order: clone size, V gene, J gene, D gene, CDR3 DNA, CDR3 protein. A D gene is named only where the DNA matches it firmly. Only part of the rows carry a size: once, few, many, or a class if the clone is expanded.

>few|TRBV19|TRBJ2-5|NA
TGTGCCAGTACGGACTCAGGGGGGCGAGAGACCCAGTACTTC
CASTDSGGRETQYF
>once|TRBV14|TRBJ1-1|TRBD1
TGTGCCAGCAGCCCATTCAAGGGGGCGGCAACTGAAGCTTTCTTT
CASSPFKGAATEAFF
>NA|TRBV7-3|TRBJ2-2|NA
TGTGCCAGCAGCCCAACGGGCGGGACGAACACCGGGGAGCTGTTTTTT
CASSPTGGTNTGELFF
>NA|TRBV14|TRBJ1-1|NA
TGTGCCAGCAGCCAAGGGACAGCTGGGACTGAAGCTTTCTTT
CASSQGTAGTEAFF
>NA|TRBV29-1|TRBJ2-7|NA
TGCAGCGTTGAAGAAGGGGGGGCCTACGAGCAGTACTTC
CSVEEGGAYEQYF
>few|TRBV2|TRBJ2-5|NA
TGTGCCAGCAGTGAAGCCCCTCGAGGGACCCAGTACTTC
CASSEAPRGTQYF
>NA|TRBV29-1|TRBJ2-7|TRBD1
TGCAGCGTTGAGCGGGACAGGGGAAGCGAGCAGTACTTC
CSVERDRGSEQYF
>many|TRBV7-7|TRBJ2-1|NA
TGTGCTAGCAGCCAAGGGGGATCCTACAATGAGCAGTTCTTC
CASSQGGSYNEQFF
>few|TRBV7-6|TRBJ2-7|TRBD2
TGTGCCAGCAGCTCTCTAGCGGGGGACTACGAGCAGTACTTC
CASSSLAGDYEQYF
>NA|TRBV6-5|TRBJ2-3|TRBD2
TGTGCCAGCAGTCGTCTAGCGGGGTTCACAGATACGCAGTATTTT
CASSRLAGFTDTQYF
>NA|TRBV25-1|TRBJ2-7|NA
TGTGCCAGCAGTCGAGACCGGGACGAGCAGTACTTC
CASSRDRDEQYF
>NA|TRBV12-5|TRBJ2-3|NA
TGTGCTAGTGGCAGGGAAGATACGCAGTATTTT
CASGREDTQYF
>NA|TRBV5-1|TRBJ1-4|NA
TGCGCCAGCAGCTCCTCTAATGAAAAACTGTTTTTT
CASSSSNEKLFF
>NA|TRBV19|TRBJ1-1|TRBD1
TGTGCCAGCCGAAACGACAGGGGTTGGACTGAAGCTTTCTTT
CASRNDRGWTEAFF
>NA|TRBV15|TRBJ2-7|NA
TGTGCCACCAGCAGAGACAGGGGTCGGGGGCAGTACTTC
CATSRDRGRGQYF
>few|TRBV2|TRBJ2-3|NA
TGTGCCAGCAGCGCCCTCGGACATTTAGATACGCAGTATTTT
CASSALGHLDTQYF
>NA|TRBV2|TRBJ2-6|NA
TGTGCCAGCAGGACGGGGGTATCCGGGGCCAACGTCCTGACTTTC
CASRTGVSGANVLTF
>few|TRBV19|TRBJ2-7|TRBD1
TGTGCCAGTAGTAAATACGGACAGGGTACTTCCAACGAGCAGTACTTC
CASSKYGQGTSNEQYF
>NA|TRBV27|TRBJ1-2|NA
TGTGCCAGCAGTTTGACGGACCCAAAGGGGCAAGGGGGCTATGGCTACACCTTC
CASSLTDPKGQGGYGYTF
>few|TRBV15|TRBJ1-1|NA
TGTGCCACCAGCAGAGATTTGGCGCAGGCCCTGAGGAACACTGAAGCTTTCTTT
CATSRDLAQALRNTEAFF
>few|TRBV28|TRBJ2-5|TRBD2
TGTGCCAGCACATTAGGGCGGGAGAAGTACTTC
CASTLGREKYF
>NA|TRBV19|TRBJ1-1|NA
TGTGCCAGTAGTATCCCCAATGATGCGATCTCAGCTTTCTTT
CASSIPNDAISAFF
>few|TRBV5-4|TRBJ2-7|NA
TGTGCCAGCAGCTCCCGGGGTTACGAGCAGTACTTC
CASSSRGYEQYF
>few|TRBV7-3|TRBJ2-3|NA
TGTGCCAGCAGCTTACCGGTCACAGATACGCAGTATTTT
CASSLPVTDTQYF
>NA|TRBV27|TRBJ2-5|TRBD2
TGTGCCAGCAGATTCGCGGGGGAAGAGACCCAGTACTTC
CASRFAGEETQYF
>few|TRBV7-7|TRBJ2-5|TRBD2
TGTGCCAGCAGCTTTGCGGGGGAAGAGACCCAGTACTTC
CASSFAGEETQYF
>few|TRBV18|TRBJ1-1|NA
TGTGCCAGCTCTTCACGGGAGATAGAAGCTTTCTTT
CASSSREIEAFF
>few|TRBV28|TRBJ2-2|NA
TGTGCCTCCCTGGGACAATTGTACACCGGGGAGCTGTTTTTT
CASLGQLYTGELFF
>NA|TRBV19|TRBJ2-5|TRBD1
TGTGCCAGTCGCAGGGGGTCCCAAGAGACCCAGTACTTC
CASRRGSQETQYF
>few|TRBV21-1|TRBJ2-1|NA
TGTGCCAGCAGCAAAGGGAGGGGCGATGAGCAGTTCTTC
CASSKGRGDEQFF
>few|TRBV6-1|TRBJ2-3|NA
TGTGCCAGCAGTGACTATGGGCAACCTAGCACAGATACGCAGTATTTT
CASSDYGQPSTDTQYF
>NA|TRBV5-4|TRBJ2-2|NA
TGTGCCAGCAGCAAGGGACTGCACACCGGGGAGCTGTTTTTT
CASSKGLHTGELFF
>few|TRBV30|TRBJ1-2|NA
TGTGCCTGGAAACGGACAGTTTATGGCTACACCTTC
CAWKRTVYGYTF
>few|TRBV5-4|TRBJ1-6|TRBD1
TGTGCCAGCAGCACGGGACAGGGGAATTCACCCCTCCACTTT
CASSTGQGNSPLHF
>many|TRBV2|TRBJ2-3|TRBD2
TGTGCCAGCAGTCCCCTAGCGGGGGGAGGAGATACGCAGTATTTT
CASSPLAGGGDTQYF
>NA|TRBV18|TRBJ2-5|NA
TGTGCCAGCTCACCACGACCCCGGCAGGAAGAGACCCAGTACTTC
CASSPRPRQEETQYF
>NA|TRBV13|TRBJ2-1|NA
TGTGCCAGCAGCGCCGGGTCCGGCGAGCAGTTCTTC
CASSAGSGEQFF
>NA|TRBV28|TRBJ1-2|NA
TGTGCCAGCAGTTCCCTTAGCGGCTACACCTTC
CASSSLSGYTF
>NA|TRBV28|TRBJ1-2|NA
TGTGCCAGCAGTTTAGGGCAGGTCTATGGCTACACCTTC
CASSLGQVYGYTF
>NA|TRBV7-6|TRBJ2-7|NA
TGTGCCAGCAGCCGGAGACAGGAAAGTTACGAGCAGTACTTC
CASSRRQESYEQYF
>many|TRBV5-1|TRBJ2-6|TRBD1
TGCGCCAGCAGCTTGGGGACAGGGGGCTCTCTCTCTGGGGCCAACGTCCTGACTTTC
CASSLGTGGSLSGANVLTF
>few|TRBV4-2|TRBJ2-7|NA
TGTGCCAGCAGCCAAAGGACCCACGACGGGGGAGAGCAGTACTTC
CASSQRTHDGGEQYF
>few|TRBV7-2|TRBJ2-3|NA
TGTGCCAGCAGCTTAGGGGGACTGCGGGGGCATTTT
CASSLGGLRGHF
>many|TRBV2|TRBJ2-1|TRBD1
TGTGCCAGCAGTGAACTGGACAGGGAGCAGTTCTTC
CASSELDREQFF
>NA|TRBV7-3|TRBJ2-7|TRBD2
TGTGCCAGCAGCGCCGGGGGGGGCAACACCTACGAGCAGTACTTC
CASSAGGGNTYEQYF
>NA|TRBV5-6|TRBJ1-1|NA
TGTGCCAGCAGCCGGGTGTCGGCTGAAGCTTTCTTT
CASSRVSAEAFF
>few|TRBV7-2|TRBJ2-7|NA
TGTGCCAGCAGCCGGTTCGGCGAGCAGTACTTC
CASSRFGEQYF
>few|TRBV5-1|TRBJ2-4|TRBD2
TGCGCCAGCAGCCCCGGGCGGCTAGCGGGAGGGCCGTTGAAAAACATTCAGTACTTC
CASSPGRLAGGPLKNIQYF
>NA|TRBV29-1|TRBJ2-3|TRBD2
TGCAGCGTCCGAGGGACTAGCGGGGCCAGCACAGATACGCAGTATTTT
CSVRGTSGASTDTQYF
>few|TRBV21-1|TRBJ1-2|NA
TGTGCCAGCAGCAGACTTCCCTCCTGGGTAGGGAGAAATGGCTACACCTTC
CASSRLPSWVGRNGYTF
>NA|TRBV4-2|TRBJ2-5|TRBD2
TGTGCCAGCAGCCAAGGTGCGGGAGAAGAGACCCAGTACTTC
CASSQGAGEETQYF
>NA|TRBV30|TRBJ1-1|NA
TGTGCCTGGAGTGTCCAGGGGCTAGAGAAAGCTTTCTTT
CAWSVQGLEKAFF
>few|TRBV6-6|TRBJ2-1|NA
TGTGCCAGCAGTGCCCCTAGCTTAGATGAGCAGTTCTTC
CASSAPSLDEQFF
>once|TRBV28|TRBJ2-7|NA
TGTGCCACAGCCGGGACTCCCCTCTACGAGCAGTACTTC
CATAGTPLYEQYF